This TCR beta chain was recorded in a study of CD8+ T cells in alopecia areata (dated by TCRdb to 2016 to 2018). Regarding the research as a whole: The treated patients, all with moderate-to-severe alopecia areata, were enrolled in an open-label pilot trial of oral tofacitinib given at 5 to 10 mg twice daily. Clonality in the scalp was compared among normal scalp (n=4), patchy alopecia areata scalp (n=8), and alopecia totalis/universalis scalp (n=8). Tofacitinib was given for 6 to 18 months, followed by 6 months of follow-up off drug to assess delayed response and recurrence. For the treated patients, the SALT score, which quantifies what percentage of scalp surface area is affected, served as the measure of disease severity. RNA was extracted with the PAXgene miRNA kit for fixed scalp, the miRNeasy kit for PBMCs, and the RNeasy kit for mouse skin. Tofacitinib-treated patients had biopsies at baseline and at 4 and 24 weeks of treatment, with a later scalp biopsy in several patients. The study used high-throughput TCRbeta sequencing to examine T cell clonal expansion in alopecia areata, in both the C3H/HeJ mouse model and human patients. In humans, TCRbeta sequencing was performed on scalp tissue and on sorted CD4+ and CD8+ peripheral blood T cells from healthy controls and from patients with patchy or totalis/universalis alopecia areata. Amplification of TCRbeta CDR3 regions was done by immunoSEQ multiplex PCR using 35 Vbeta forward primers and 13 Jbeta reverse primers.

Sequences GTSNPN (CDR1) and SVGIG (CDR2) are obtained from the germline V gene (reference sequence). Its CDR3 holds 11 amino acids, cysteine through phenylalanine. Solely the CDR3 DNA is kept, with 33 bases framed from the first base. Trimming at the junction amounts to 1 base on V and 15 bases on J, and the germline ends lie 13 bases apart. Library generation was performed with the immunoSEQ multiplex PCR assay. For TCR sequencing, RNA was extracted from every sample and reverse transcribed into cDNA to serve as template. First-strand cDNA was synthesized with SuperScript III using a 2:1 mix of oligo-dT and random hexamers. Amplification bias was assessed with a synthetic immune receptor repertoire, and residual bias was removed computationally. Per the original workflow: Raw reads were preprocessed to remove errors, and CDR3 was defined according to IMGT conventions as the region from the conserved cysteine to phenylalanine. Clonality was calculated as 1 minus Shannon entropy normalized by log2 of the number of productive unique TCRs. Whether scalp clones were CD4 or CD8 was inferred by matching scalp TCRbeta sequences against CD4 and CD8 repertoires sorted from blood. Imported from immuneACCESS, the table was reduced by TCRdb to in-frame sequences with V and J called. These copies leave out some clones; in studies compared against another copy, an unresolved V gene accounts for under half, and the cause of the remainder is not known. V, J and clone size are taken as reported in that table, and D and trimming were inferred from the DNA itself. Counted in this sample were 110,000 or so clones; approximately 55% of them appeared once. The ten largest clonotypes hold about 3.2% of the sample.

The time point label of this sample denotes: about 25 weeks on oral tofacitinib. Reading the label with the study, this specimen's treatment or condition is: oral pan-JAK inhibitor, 5-10 mg twice daily. Lesional scalp punch biopsies and peripheral blood were obtained from alopecia areata patients. PBMCs were isolated by density centrifugation and stained for CD3, CD4 and CD8, and CD4+ and CD8+ T cells were sorted on a FACSAria. Results the study describes overall, beyond this receptor: TCR sequences shared between patients were less clear than in mice, possibly partly because of HLA diversity in the patient population. Because the treated cohort was small and included a single nonresponder, larger studies are needed to assess links between baseline CD8+ expansion and response. Many expanded lesional clones were found to persist in scalp and blood during tofacitinib treatment, and relapse after treatment cessation may be partly explained by this persistence. Unlike mouse skin, where gammadelta T cells dominate, normal human skin contains resident alphabeta T cells that get sequenced too, which complicates analysis of the scalp TCR repertoire. Tofacitinib significantly lowered scalp clonality and the number of expanded CD8+ clones among the top 100 scalp clones. Higher clonality and more expanded CD8+ clones were observed in lesional scalp than in normal scalp, particularly in alopecia totalis/universalis, a finding suggestive of antigenic drive.

This clone has a handful of counts. Its antigen is not yet known. The sample holds no much larger clone one base away, and base qualities are not on file. This receptor chain uses TRBV30 and TRBJ2-1; the D gene cannot be resolved reliably. The sample consisted of CD4+ T cells sorted from blood, taken at week 24, from a patient treated with tofacitinib. The source of this sequence is a human donor with alopecia areata. The DNA reads as follows: TGTGCCTGGAGTGAAGGAGAGGTCCTGTTCTTC. Translated, it gives CAWSEGEVLFF.